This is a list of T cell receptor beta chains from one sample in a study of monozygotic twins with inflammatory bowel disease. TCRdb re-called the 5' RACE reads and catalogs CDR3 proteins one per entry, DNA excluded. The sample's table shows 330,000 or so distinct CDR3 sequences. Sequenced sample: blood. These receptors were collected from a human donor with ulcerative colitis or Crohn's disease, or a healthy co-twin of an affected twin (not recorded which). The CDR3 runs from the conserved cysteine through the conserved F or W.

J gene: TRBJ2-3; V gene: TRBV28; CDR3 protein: CASRTSGSYTQYF
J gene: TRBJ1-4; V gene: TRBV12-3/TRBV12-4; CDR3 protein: CASSSNEKLFF
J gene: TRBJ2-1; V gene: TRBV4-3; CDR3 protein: CASSQGLAGDYNEQFF
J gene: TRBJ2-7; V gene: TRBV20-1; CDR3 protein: CSAPTGGGPYEQYF
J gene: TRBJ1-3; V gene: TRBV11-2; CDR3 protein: CASSLAYTIYF
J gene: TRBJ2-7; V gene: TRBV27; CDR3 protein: CATTGGGYPEQYF
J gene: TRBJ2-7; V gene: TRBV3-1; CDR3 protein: CASSRRDLGPYEQYF
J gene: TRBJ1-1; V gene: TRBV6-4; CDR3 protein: CASSRKGGSNTEAFF
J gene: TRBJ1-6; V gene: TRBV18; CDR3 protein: CASSPGQDSSYNSPLHF
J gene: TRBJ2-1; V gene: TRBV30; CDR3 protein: CAWSEGGNEQFF
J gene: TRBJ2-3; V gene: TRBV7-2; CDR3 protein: CASSLGQGRYTDTQYF
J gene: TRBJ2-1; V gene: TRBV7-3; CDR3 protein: CASSIQGQKTYNEQFF
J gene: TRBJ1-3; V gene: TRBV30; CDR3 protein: CAWSGAVSSGNTIYF
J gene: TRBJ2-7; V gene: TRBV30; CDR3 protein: CAWTARDLARYEQYF
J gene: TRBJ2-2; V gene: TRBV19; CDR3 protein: CASTPVWGANTGELFF
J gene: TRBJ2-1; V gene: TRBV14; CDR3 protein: CASSPFTGTGGSYNEQFF
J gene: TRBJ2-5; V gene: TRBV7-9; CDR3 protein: CASSLEFEETQYF
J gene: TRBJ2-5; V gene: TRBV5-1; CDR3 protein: CASSKDRDRETQYF
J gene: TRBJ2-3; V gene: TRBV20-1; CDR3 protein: CSASRTLEQGKFTDTQYF
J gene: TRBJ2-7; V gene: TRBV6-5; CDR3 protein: CASRGPYEQYF
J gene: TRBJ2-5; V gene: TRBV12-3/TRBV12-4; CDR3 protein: CASSDYQGVQETQYF
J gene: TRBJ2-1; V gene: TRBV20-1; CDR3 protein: CSARDRRGGSREQFF
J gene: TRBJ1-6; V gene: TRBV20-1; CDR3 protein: CSASTEMDSPLHF
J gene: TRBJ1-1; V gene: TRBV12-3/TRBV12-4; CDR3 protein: CASSKTAGTEAFF
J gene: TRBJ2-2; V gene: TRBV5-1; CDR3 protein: CASSYYGQSGELFF
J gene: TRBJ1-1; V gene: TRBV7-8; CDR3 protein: CASSFGQATEAFF
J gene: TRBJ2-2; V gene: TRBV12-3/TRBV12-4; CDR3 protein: CASISRGRNTGELFF
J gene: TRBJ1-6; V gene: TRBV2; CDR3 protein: CASSDQVVNNSPLHF
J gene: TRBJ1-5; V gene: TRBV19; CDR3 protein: CASSNRESNQPQHF
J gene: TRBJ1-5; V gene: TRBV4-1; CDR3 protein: CASSQVEGKGAPQHF